These 27 T cell receptor beta chains were all obtained from the same sample, sequenced in a study of CD8+ T cells in alopecia areata. Treatment in this sample: oral pan-JAK inhibitor, 5-10 mg twice daily. Alopecia areata patients gave lesional scalp punch biopsies and peripheral blood samples. Reverse transcription of extracted RNA yielded cDNA, which provided the sequencing template. The data were produced by immunoSEQ multiplex PCR, yet TCRdb's version contains in-frame clones alone and is incomplete. The data show under 6,500 clones, with roughly 70% seen just once and roughly an eighth held by the top ten. The sample in question was skin, obtained at week 24, from a patient treated with tofacitinib. These receptors originate from a human donor with alopecia areata.

The chain links TRBV19 to TRBJ2-1; D might be TRBD2 (7 bases). The CDR3 consists of 15 residues. Germline V gene lookup returns CDR1 LNHDA and CDR2 SQIVND (reference sequence). The ends were cut back, 3 bases at V and 10 bases at J, with 19 bases in the middle. The CDR3 sequence: CASSISRGPGLEQFF. The CDR3 DNA reads as TGTGCCAGTAGTATCTCGCGGGGGCCGGGATTGGAGCAGTTCTTC.

The V gene is TRBV2, the J gene TRBJ2-1; 11 nucleotides agree with TRBD2. The CDR3 extends over 15 amino acids. Trimming took 6 bases from V and 2 from J; bases not matched to a gene: 3. Germline CDR1 SNHLY, CDR2 FYNNEI. The CDR3 sequence: CASRETSGTYNEQFF. The CDR3 DNA reads TGTGCCAGCAGGGAGACTAGCGGGACCTACAATGAGCAGTTCTTC.

DNA of the CDR3: TGTGCCAGCAGTTACCAGGGGGCTCCTGGCTACACCTTC. Translating it yields CASSYQGAPGYTF. The chain uses TRBV6-5 and TRBJ1-2, with 8 bases matching TRBD1. V lost 2 bases and J lost 7; bases outside the gene matches: 3. Germline-derived CDR1 and CDR2 are MNHEY and SVGAGI. This CDR3 has 13 residues.

The chain is built from TRBV2 and TRBJ1-6; D not resolved. The germline V gene has CDR1 SNHLY and CDR2 FYNNEI. The germline V and J ends were trimmed by 5 bases and 7 bases, with 18 bases remaining between them. The CDR3 spans 16 residues. CDR3 in amino acids: CASSLPPEAMNSPLHF. In nucleotides, the CDR3 is TGTGCCAGCAGTCTTCCCCCGGAGGCGATGAATTCACCCCTCCACTTT.

The rearrangement links TRBV7-9 to TRBJ1-1; possibly TRBD1 for D (5 bases). Germline V gene lookup returns CDR1 SEHNR and CDR2 FQNEAQ (reference sequence). The V gene lost 4 bases and the J gene lost 5 bases, with 14 bases spanning the gap. The CDR3 runs 14 residues. The CDR3 region is CASSSSGGETEAFF. In DNA form, the CDR3 reads TGTGCCAGCAGCTCCTCCGGGGGGGAGACTGAAGCTTTCTTT.

V gene TRBV5-1 combines with J gene TRBJ2-7; no clear D gene. The CDR3 has 13 residues. Trimming shortened V by 0 bases and J by 1 base, and 5 bases separated the two germline ends. Germline CDR1 is SGHRS and CDR2 is YFSETQ. In nucleotides, the CDR3 is TGCGCCAGCAGCTTGGACGGATCCTACGAGCAGTACTTC. Amino acids: CASSLDGSYEQYF. The complete variable domain, with remaining parts taken from reference TRBV5-1 and TRBJ2-7, reads KAGVTQTPRYLIKTRGQQVTLSCSPISGHRSVSWYQQTPGQGLQFLFEYFSETQRNKGNFPGRFSGRQFSNSRSEMNVSTLELGDSALYLCASSLDGSYEQYFGPGTRLTVT.

The J gene is TRBJ2-3, the V gene TRBV29-1, with unresolved D. The CDR3 runs 12 residues. Germline CDR1 reads SQVTM; CDR2 reads ANQGSEA. Trimming cost V 5 bases and J 3 bases, with 9 bases left between them. CDR3 sequence (DNA): TGCAGCGTTCAGTATTCAACAGATACGCAGTATTTT. It is translated as CSVQYSTDTQYF.

CDR3 nucleotides: TGTGCCAGCAGCACCTCGGGGGCCGGTAATGAAAAACTGTTTTTT. Translation gives CASSTSGAGNEKLFF. The gene calls are TRBV5-6 and TRBJ1-4; D might be TRBD1 (6 bases). The CDR3 spans 15 residues. With 4 bases removed from V and 4 bases from J, the gap between germline ends came to 14 bases. In germline, CDR1 is SGHDT, CDR2 YYEEEE. The full variable domain, with the rest looked up from reference TRBV5-6 and TRBJ1-4, is DAGVTQSPTHLIKTRGQQVTLRCSPKSGHDTVSWYQQALGQGPQFIFQYYEEEERQRGNFPDRFSGHQFPNYSSELNVNALLLGDSALYLCASSTSGAGNEKLFFGSGTQLSVL.

This rearrangement joins TRBV6-1 to TRBJ2-7; TRBD2 matches 8 bases. Germline V gene data show CDR1 as MNHNS and CDR2 as SASEGT. The CDR3 sequence is 15 residues long. V was pared by 6 bases and J by 1 base, with 8 bases of the junction left unmatched. The CDR3 region has the DNA TGTGCCAGCAGCCCGGAGCGGGGGCCGTCCTACGAGCAGTACTTC. Its translation: CASSPERGPSYEQYF.

The rearrangement links TRBV6-1 to TRBJ2-4; D might be TRBD1 (5 bases). V lost 3 bases and J 3 bases, leaving 9 bases between the germline ends. The CDR3 runs 14 residues. Germline lookup yields CDR1 MNHNS and CDR2 SASEGT. The CDR3 loop reads CASSEGQIKNIQYF. The DNA for the CDR3 is TGTGCCAGCAGTGAGGGGCAGATCAAAAACATTCAGTACTTC.

The chain employs TRBV6-1 and TRBJ1-4; the D is unclear. This CDR3 has 16 residues. V was pared by 4 bases and J by 1 base, with 13 bases between. CDR1 and CDR2 from the germline V gene are MNHNS and SASEGT. The CDR3 DNA reads TGTGCCAGCAGTGTGACCCCGCGAATAACTAATGAAAAACTGTTTTTT. Its translation: CASSVTPRITNEKLFF.

The chain recombines TRBV4-1 with TRBJ1-6; 7 bases fit TRBD1. The V and J ends lost 4 bases and 7 bases, in that order; junction bases with no gene match: 10. The CDR3 is 16 residues long. The germline CDR1 and CDR2 sequences are MGHRA and YSYEKL. The CDR3 coding sequence is TGCGCCAGCAGCCTCGACAGGGCAGTAGGGAATTCACCCCTCCACTTT. The encoded protein is CASSLDRAVGNSPLHF.

The V and J genes are TRBV27 and TRBJ2-7; possible D gene TRBD1, 5 bases. The length of the CDR3 is 17 residues. Trimming took off 2 bases at V and 3 bases at J, with 20 bases between the two ends. Germline V gene lookup returns CDR1 MNHEY and CDR2 SMNVEV (reference sequence). DNA of the CDR3: TGTGCCAGCAGTTTAAGGGGCATCGCGGACATCCTCTACGAGCAGTACTTC. Protein sequence: CASSLRGIADILYEQYF.

This clone has just a few counts. The J gene is TRBJ2-6, the V gene TRBV11-2, with 12 positions matching TRBD1. Trimming removed 5 bases from V and 0 bases from J; junction bases left unmatched: 8. This CDR3 is 19 amino acids long. CDR1 SGHAT and CDR2 FQNNGV come from the germline V gene. The CDR3 DNA follows: TGTGCCAGCAGCCACTGGGGGACAGGGGGCGACTCTGGGGCCAACGTCCTGACTTTC. Its translation is CASSHWGTGGDSGANVLTF.

The chain links TRBV15 to TRBJ1-4; TRBD1 is a possible D gene (6 bases). The CDR3 totals 15 residues. In germline, CDR1 is LNHNV, CDR2 YYDKDF (reference sequence). Trimming stripped 5 bases from V and 0 bases from J, with 10 bases between. CDR3 loop: CATSARQATNEKLFF. The DNA of the CDR3 is TGTGCCACCAGCGCTCGACAGGCAACTAATGAAAAACTGTTTTTT.

The chain combines TRBV6-5 with TRBJ2-7, with no clear D. The CDR3 sequence is 13 residues long. Trimming took off 0 bases at V and 10 bases at J, with 13 bases between the two ends. The V gene's germline CDR1 is MNHEY and CDR2 SVGAGI. CDR3 nucleotides: TGTGCCAGCAGTTACTCCCTGGGCGGTTCCCAGTACTTC. Residues: CASSYSLGGSQYF.

The chain's CDR3 is CASSPSRGRLVGYTF. Here the CDR3 DNA reads TGTGCCAGCAGTCCATCCCGGGGGCGCCTTGTTGGCTACACCTTC. The chain recombines TRBV6-5 with TRBJ1-2; a possible D gene is TRBD1 (6 bases). There are 15 residues in the CDR3. Trimming stripped 5 bases from V and 7 bases from J, with 20 bases between. The germline gives CDR1 MNHEY, CDR2 SVGAGI.

V and J are TRBV29-1 and TRBJ2-5; no clear D. Germline-derived CDR1 and CDR2 are SQVTM and ANQGSEA. This CDR3 has 11 amino acids. Trimming took 4 bases from V and 2 from J, leaving 5 bases between them. The CDR3 reads CSVASQETQYF. The CDR3 coding sequence is TGCAGCGTTGCCTCACAAGAGACCCAGTACTTC.

V usage is TRBV7-9 and J usage is TRBJ1-3, with D unclear. From germline, CDR1 is SEHNR and CDR2 FQNEAQ (reference sequence). This CDR3 spans 13 amino acids. V lost 3 bases, J lost 2 bases, and 5 bases lay in between. CDR3 DNA: TGTGCCAGCAGCTTGGCGACTGGAAACACCATATATTTT. Its translation: CASSLATGNTIYF.

The J gene is TRBJ1-1, the V gene TRBV6-5; D not resolved. The CDR3 runs to 13 residues. The ends were cut back, 4 bases at V and 4 bases at J, with 10 bases in the middle. Germline V gene lookup returns CDR1 MNHEY and CDR2 SVGAGI. Here the CDR3 reads CASSFAPSTEAFF. The CDR3 nucleotides read TGTGCCAGCAGTTTCGCCCCTAGCACTGAAGCTTTCTTT.

The gene calls are TRBV15 and TRBJ2-5; tentative D call: TRBD1 (6 bases). Trimming pared 1 base from V and 2 bases from J, leaving 11 bases between. The CDR3 is 15 amino acids. Looked up from germline, CDR1 is LNHNV and CDR2 is YYDKDF (reference sequence). CDR3 amino acids: CATSRGGRWQETQYF. The CDR3 region has the DNA TGTGCCACCAGCAGAGGGGGGCGCTGGCAAGAGACCCAGTACTTC.

This chain uses TRBV12-5 with TRBJ2-2; 10 nucleotides align to TRBD1. Germline CDR1 is LGHNT and CDR2 is FRNRAP. The trim removed 2 bases at V and 2 bases at J, leaving 14 bases unmatched. The CDR3 consists of 20 residues. CDR3 sequence: CASGLILRDRGRGNTGELFF. As DNA, the CDR3 is TGTGCTAGTGGTTTGATCCTCCGGGACAGGGGACGGGGTAACACCGGGGAGCTGTTTTTT.

This clone was seen more than once but under ten times. The sample carries other DNA sequences with the same CDR3. This chain joins TRBV7-9 and TRBJ2-2; TRBD2 is a possible D gene (5 bases). The CDR3 runs to 13 residues. V lost 5 bases to trimming and J lost 11 bases, with 15 bases between them. From germline, CDR1 is SEHNR and CDR2 FQNEAQ (reference sequence). CDR3 nucleotides: TGTGCCAGCAGCAGCACGGGGTTCGGCGAGCTGTTTTTT. Protein product: CASSSTGFGELFF.

This clone was recorded once. The V and J genes are TRBV14 and TRBJ1-1, with TRBD1 as a possible D gene (6 bases). V was shortened by 0 bases and J by 5 bases, with 28 bases between the two germline ends. The CDR3 is 20 amino acids. The germline V gene has CDR1 SGHDN and CDR2 FVKESK. CDR3 loop: CASSQEWSGFARGGRTEAFF. CDR3 nucleotides: TGTGCCAGCAGCCAAGAGTGGTCGGGGTTTGCCAGGGGAGGGCGGACTGAAGCTTTCTTT.

V and J are TRBV7-6 and TRBJ2-7; D possibly corresponds to TRBD1 (6 bases). The CDR3 consists of 14 residues. CDR1 and CDR2 (germline): SGHVS, FNYEAQ. Trimming removed 5 bases at V and 0 bases at J, with 11 bases between. The CDR3 sequence is CASSKDSSSYEQYF. The CDR3 nucleotides read TGTGCCAGCAGCAAGGACAGTAGCTCCTACGAGCAGTACTTC. Supplemented by reference TRBV7-6 and TRBJ2-7, the full variable domain reads GAGVSQSPRYKVTKRGQDVALRCDPISGHVSLYWYRQALGQGPEFLTYFNYEAQQDKSGLPNDRFSAERPEGSISTLTIQRTEQRDSAMYRCASSKDSSSYEQYFGPGTRLTVT.

The chain recombines TRBV5-5 with TRBJ2-5, with a possible D match to TRBD1 (6 bases). Germline V CDR1 and CDR2: SGHKS, YYEKEE (reference sequence). V lost 2 bases, J lost 2 bases, and 10 bases lay in between. CDR3 length: 14 residues. The CDR3 loop is CASSFPRGQETQYF. The CDR3 nucleotides read TGTGCCAGCAGCTTCCCCAGGGGACAAGAGACCCAGTACTTC. The full variable domain, in which reference TRBV5-5 and TRBJ2-5 provide the parts outside the CDR3, is DAGVTQSPTHLIKTRGQQVTLRCSPISGHKSVSWYQQVLGQGPQFIFQYYEKEERGRGNFPDRFSARQFPNYSSELNVNALLLGDSALYLCASSFPRGQETQYFGPGTRLLVL.

V is TRBV10-3 and J is TRBJ2-2; D remains ambiguous. The CDR3 has 13 amino acids. Germline CDR1 is ENHRY and CDR2 is SYGVKD. The ends were cut back, 3 bases at V and 1 base at J, with 3 bases in the middle. CDR3 region: CAISDGNTGELFF. Written as DNA, the CDR3 is TGTGCCATCAGTGACGGGAACACCGGGGAGCTGTTTTTT.